Below are 7 T cell receptor beta chains sequenced from a single sample in a study of shared clonotypes between healthy human individuals. TCRdb's table, derived via immunoSEQ multiplex PCR, lists solely in-frame clones and lacks some. The sample records roughly 2.2 million clones, roughly 92% being singletons. Sample: naive CD4+ T cells from PBMCs. The subset: CD45RA+ positively selected. Source of these receptors: a man aged 18 to 29 in good health. Some clones in this sample may be carry-over from other donors' samples.

Of note for this clone: The sample carries other DNA sequences with the same CDR3. The chain uses TRBV19 and TRBJ2-7; D may be TRBD1 (5 bases). CDR3 size: 12 residues. Trimming shortened V by 3 bases and J by 3 bases, and 6 bases separated the two germline ends. From germline, CDR1 is LNHDA and CDR2 SQIVND (reference sequence). CDR3 sequence reads: CASSIRGYEQYF. The CDR3 nucleotides read TGTGCCAGTAGTATTAGGGGCTACGAGCAGTACTTC. Full variable domain (rest looked up from reference TRBV19 and TRBJ2-7): DGGITQSPKYLFRKEGQNVTLSCEQNLNHDAMYWYRQDPGQGLRLIYYSQIVNDFQKGDIAEGYSVSREKKESFPLTVTSAQKNPTAFYLCASSIRGYEQYFGPGTRLTVT.

The chain has TRBV18 and TRBJ1-1; D is unresolved. Germline CDR1 is KGHSH and CDR2 is LQKENI. The V end was cut by 5 bases, the J end by 4 bases, with 17 bases between. There are 15 residues in the CDR3. CDR3 nucleotide sequence: TGTGCCAGCTCAGGCATAGGGTTGGCGGGCACTGAAGCTTTCTTT. Amino acid sequence: CASSGIGLAGTEAFF.

This clone is a singleton in its sample. The gene calls are TRBV27 and TRBJ2-2, with TRBD1 as a possible D gene (5 bases). The CDR3 totals 14 residues. V was trimmed by 1 base and J by 5 bases, leaving 8 bases between them. Germline V gene lookup returns CDR1 MNHEY and CDR2 SMNVEV (reference sequence). The CDR3 protein is CASSLLTETGELFF. For the CDR3, the DNA is TGTGCCAGCAGTTTATTGACAGAAACCGGGGAGCTGTTTTTT.

This clone was seen only once. This rearrangement joins TRBV5-1 to TRBJ2-1; 7 bases are a match to TRBD2. Looked up from germline, CDR1 is SGHRS and CDR2 is YFSETQ. The V segment lost 4 bases and the J segment 7 bases; nucleotides outside the gene matches: 14. The CDR3 extends over 16 amino acids. The CDR3 DNA follows: TGCGCCAGCAGCAGGGGAGGCGGGAGTATCTATAATGAGCAGTTCTTC. Encoded protein: CASSRGGGSIYNEQFF.

This rearrangement joins TRBV27 to TRBJ2-1, with D perhaps being TRBD1 or TRBD2 (6 bases each). The V end was cut by 4 bases, the J end by 4 bases, with 17 bases between. The germline gives CDR1 MNHEY, CDR2 SMNVEV (reference sequence). The CDR3 covers 16 residues. Here the CDR3 reads CASSSLGGGTYNEQFF. The CDR3 DNA sequence: TGTGCCAGCAGTTCGCTCGGGGGCGGGACTTACAATGAGCAGTTCTTC.

The chain uses TRBV28 and TRBJ2-4, with D possibly matching TRBD2 (6 bases). Germline V CDR1 and CDR2: MDHEN, SYDVKM. The CDR3 runs to 14 residues. The germline V and J ends were trimmed by 3 bases and 7 bases, with 13 bases remaining between them. The CDR3 loop reads CASSFSEGRNIQYF. For the CDR3, the DNA is TGTGCCAGCAGTTTTTCGGAGGGCCGGAACATTCAGTACTTC.

About this clone: This sample also contains other DNA sequences that code for the same CDR3. The rearrangement joins TRBV4-1 to TRBJ1-5; D unclear. The CDR3 contains 14 residues. CDR1 is MGHRA, CDR2 YSYEKL, per germline. V lost 0 bases to trimming and J lost 5 bases, with 8 bases between them. The DNA for the CDR3 is TGCGCCAGCAGCCAAGAGGTGGGAGATCAGCCCCAGCATTTT. Protein: CASSQEVGDQPQHF.